This TCR beta chain was found in a study of control samples from healthy donors and cancer patients. This CDR3 spans 13 amino acids. V was clipped by 3 bases and J by 5 bases; unmatched bases: 5. In germline, CDR1 is SQVTM, CDR2 ANQGSEA. TCRdb's table, derived via immunoSEQ multiplex PCR, lists solely in-frame clones and lacks some. This sample has 160,000 or so clones; approximately 94% occur once, and the top ten carry 12% to 15%. The source of this sequence is a man in his 60s with colorectal cancer. The material sequenced was PBMCs. The J gene is TRBJ1-1, the V gene TRBV29-1, with 8 nucleotides matching TRBD1. For the CDR3, the DNA is TGCAGCGTTGACAGGGGGCTCGGAACTGAAGCTTTCTTT. Translation gives CSVDRGLGTEAFF.